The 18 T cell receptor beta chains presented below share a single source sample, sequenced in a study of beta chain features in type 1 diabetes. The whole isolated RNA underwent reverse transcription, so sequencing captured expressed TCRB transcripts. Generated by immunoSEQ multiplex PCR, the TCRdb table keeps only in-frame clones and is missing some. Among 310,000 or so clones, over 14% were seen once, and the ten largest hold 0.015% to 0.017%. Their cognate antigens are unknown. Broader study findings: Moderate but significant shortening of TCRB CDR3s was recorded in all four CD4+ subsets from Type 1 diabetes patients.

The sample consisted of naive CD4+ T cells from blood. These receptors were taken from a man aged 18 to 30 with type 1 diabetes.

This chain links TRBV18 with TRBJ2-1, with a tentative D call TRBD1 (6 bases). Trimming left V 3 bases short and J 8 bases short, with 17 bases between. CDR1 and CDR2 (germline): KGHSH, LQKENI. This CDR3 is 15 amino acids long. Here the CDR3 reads CASSPRDNLGDEQFF. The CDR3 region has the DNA TGTGCCAGCTCACCCCGGGACAATCTAGGGGATGAGCAGTTCTTC.

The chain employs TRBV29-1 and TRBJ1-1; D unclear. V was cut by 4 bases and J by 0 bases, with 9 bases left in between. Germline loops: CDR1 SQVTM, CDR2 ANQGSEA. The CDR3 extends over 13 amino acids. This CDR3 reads CSVALRMNTEAFF. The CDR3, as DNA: TGCAGCGTTGCTCTGCGAATGAACACTGAAGCTTTCTTT.

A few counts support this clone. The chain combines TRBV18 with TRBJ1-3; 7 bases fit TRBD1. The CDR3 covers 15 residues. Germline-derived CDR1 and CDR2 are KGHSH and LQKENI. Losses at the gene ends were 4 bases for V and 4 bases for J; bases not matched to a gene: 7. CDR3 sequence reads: CASSRGQSSGNTIYF. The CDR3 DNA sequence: TGTGCCAGCTCACGGGGACAGAGCTCCGGAAACACCATATATTTT.

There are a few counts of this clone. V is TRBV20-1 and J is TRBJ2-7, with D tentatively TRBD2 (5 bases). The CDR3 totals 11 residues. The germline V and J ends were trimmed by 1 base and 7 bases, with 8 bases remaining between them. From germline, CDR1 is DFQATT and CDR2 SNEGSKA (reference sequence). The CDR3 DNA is TGCAGTGCTAGAGGGACTTGGGAGCAGTACTTC. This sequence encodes CSARGTWEQYF.

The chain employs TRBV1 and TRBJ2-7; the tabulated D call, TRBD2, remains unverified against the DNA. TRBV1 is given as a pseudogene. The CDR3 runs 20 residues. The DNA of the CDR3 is TGCACCAGCAGCCAAGCGAAGGAGCGACTAGCGGGACGGATCTCCTACGAGCAGTACTTC. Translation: CTSSQAKERLAGRISYEQYF.

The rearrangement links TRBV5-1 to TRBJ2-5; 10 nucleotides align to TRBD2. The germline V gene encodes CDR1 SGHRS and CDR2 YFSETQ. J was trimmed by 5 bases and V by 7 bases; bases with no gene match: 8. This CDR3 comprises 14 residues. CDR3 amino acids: CASAQRGGRETQYF. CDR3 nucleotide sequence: TGCGCCAGCGCCCAGCGGGGGGGCCGGGAGACCCAGTACTTC.

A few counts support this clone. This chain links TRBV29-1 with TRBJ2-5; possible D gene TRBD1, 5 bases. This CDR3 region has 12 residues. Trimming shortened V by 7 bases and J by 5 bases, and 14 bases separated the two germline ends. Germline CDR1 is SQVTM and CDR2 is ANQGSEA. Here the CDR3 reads CSARWGLETQYF. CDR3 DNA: TGCAGCGCCCGGTGGGGCCTCGAGACCCAGTACTTC.

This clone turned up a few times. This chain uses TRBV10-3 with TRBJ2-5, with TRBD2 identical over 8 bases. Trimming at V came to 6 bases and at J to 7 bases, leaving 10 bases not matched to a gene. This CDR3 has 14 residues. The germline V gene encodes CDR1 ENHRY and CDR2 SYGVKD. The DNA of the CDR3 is TGTGCCATCAGGGTTAGCGGGACCCCAGGGACCCAGTACTTC. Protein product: CAIRVSGTPGTQYF.

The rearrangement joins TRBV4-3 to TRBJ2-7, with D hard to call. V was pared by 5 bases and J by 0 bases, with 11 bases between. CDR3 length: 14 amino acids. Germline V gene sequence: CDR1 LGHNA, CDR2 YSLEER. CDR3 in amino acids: CASSSSTGSYEQYF. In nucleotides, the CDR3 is TGCGCCAGCAGCTCTTCGACTGGCTCCTACGAGCAGTACTTC.

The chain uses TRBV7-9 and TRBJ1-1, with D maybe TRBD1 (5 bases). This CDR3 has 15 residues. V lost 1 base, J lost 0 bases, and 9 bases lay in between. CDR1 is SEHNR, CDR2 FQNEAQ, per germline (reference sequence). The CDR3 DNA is TGTGCCAGCAGCTTAGAACGGACAATGAACACTGAAGCTTTCTTT. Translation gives CASSLERTMNTEAFF.

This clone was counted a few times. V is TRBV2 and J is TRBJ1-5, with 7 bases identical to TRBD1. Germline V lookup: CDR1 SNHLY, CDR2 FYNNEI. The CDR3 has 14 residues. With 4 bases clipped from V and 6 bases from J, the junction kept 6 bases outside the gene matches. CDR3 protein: CASSAPAGGQPQHF. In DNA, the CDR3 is TGTGCCAGCAGTGCTCCGGCAGGGGGTCAGCCCCAGCATTTT.

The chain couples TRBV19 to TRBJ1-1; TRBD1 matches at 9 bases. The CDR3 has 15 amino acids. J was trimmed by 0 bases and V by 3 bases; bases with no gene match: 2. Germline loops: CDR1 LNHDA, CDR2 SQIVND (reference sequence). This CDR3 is CASSIRDRVNTEAFF. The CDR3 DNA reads TGTGCCAGTAGTATCCGGGACAGGGTGAACACTGAAGCTTTCTTT.

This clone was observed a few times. As DNA, the CDR3 is TGTGCCAGCAGTTTAGCTAGGTACGAGCAGTACTTC. Residues: CASSLARYEQYF. The chain links TRBV28 to TRBJ2-7; D remains unclear. V was clipped by 2 bases and J by 4 bases, with 6 bases between them. CDR1 and CDR2 (germline): MDHEN, SYDVKM. The CDR3 has 12 amino acids.

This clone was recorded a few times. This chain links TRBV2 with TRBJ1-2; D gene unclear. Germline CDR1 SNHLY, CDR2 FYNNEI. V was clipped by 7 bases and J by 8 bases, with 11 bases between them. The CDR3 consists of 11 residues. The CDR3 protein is CASTRFGGYTF. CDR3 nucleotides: TGTGCCAGCACCCGATTCGGGGGCTACACCTTC. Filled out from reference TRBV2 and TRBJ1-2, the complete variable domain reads EPEVTQTPSHQVTQMGQEVILRCVPISNHLYFYWYRQILGQKVEFLVSFYNNEISEKSEIFDDQFSVERPDGSNFTLKIRSTKLEDSAMYFCASTRFGGYTFGSGTRLTVV.

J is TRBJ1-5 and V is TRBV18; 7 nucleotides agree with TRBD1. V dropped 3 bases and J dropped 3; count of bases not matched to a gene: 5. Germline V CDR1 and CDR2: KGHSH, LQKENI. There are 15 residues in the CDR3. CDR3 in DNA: TGTGCCAGCTCACCCACAGGGGCCGACAATCAGCCCCAGCATTTT. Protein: CASSPTGADNQPQHF.

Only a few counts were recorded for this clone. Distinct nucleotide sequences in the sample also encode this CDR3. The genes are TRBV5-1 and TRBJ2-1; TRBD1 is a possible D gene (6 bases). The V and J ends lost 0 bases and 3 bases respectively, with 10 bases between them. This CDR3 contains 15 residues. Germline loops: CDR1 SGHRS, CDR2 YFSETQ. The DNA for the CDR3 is TGCGCCAGCAGCTTGGTAGGGACACGCTACAATGAGCAGTTCTTC. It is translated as CASSLVGTRYNEQFF.

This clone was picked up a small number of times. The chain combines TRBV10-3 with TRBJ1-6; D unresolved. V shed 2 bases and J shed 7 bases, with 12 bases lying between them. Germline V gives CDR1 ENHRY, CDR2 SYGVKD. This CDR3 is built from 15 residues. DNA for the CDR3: TGTGCCATCAGTGAGGGTGGGAGGCTAAATTCACCCCTCCACTTT. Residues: CAISEGGRLNSPLHF.

CDR3 sequence (DNA): TGTGCCACCAGCAGAGGGGGGGGCGCGGGAAGTCAGCCCCAGCATTTT. It specifies CATSRGGGAGSQPQHF. The V and J genes are TRBV15 and TRBJ1-5; D is perhaps TRBD1 (6 bases). The CDR3 sequence is 16 residues long. Trimming shortened V by 1 base and J by 6 bases, and 16 bases separated the two germline ends. Germline V gene lookup returns CDR1 LNHNV and CDR2 YYDKDF (reference sequence).